These 31 T cell receptor beta chains came from one sample sequenced in a study of prognosis after radiotherapy for stage I lung cancer. Genomic DNA was the source, and TCR beta CDR3 was amplified from it by two-round multiplex PCR. It was primers specific to each TRBV and TRBJ gene that first-round PCR used. One entry per CDR3 protein results from TCRdb running MiXCR on the multiplex PCR reads. The data show about 16,000 distinct CDR3 sequences, about 40% seen once. The material was PBMCs, obtained before or after stereotactic body radiation therapy (not recorded which). These receptors were taken from a donor over 45 with non-small cell lung cancer.

This clonotype rates as medium-sized. The V call is TRBV7-2, the J call TRBJ2-7; 8 nucleotides agree with TRBD2. This CDR3 contains 15 residues. J gave up 5 bases and V 4 bases, and 10 bases lay outside the gene matches. Germline V gene sequence: CDR1 SGHTA, CDR2 FQGNSA. The CDR3 region is CASSSVSGSDDEQYF. As DNA, the CDR3 is TGTGCCAGCAGCTCCGTAAGCGGGAGTGACGACGAGCAGTACTTC.

This clonotype is judged medium-sized. V and J are TRBV5-1 and TRBJ1-2, with D tentatively TRBD1 (5 bases). Per the germline V gene, CDR1 is SGHRS and CDR2 is YFSETQ. With 3 bases removed from V and 2 bases from J, the gap between germline ends came to 17 bases. This CDR3 comprises 16 residues. CDR3: CASSWDQGALNYGYTF. For the CDR3, the DNA is TGCGCCAGCAGCTGGGACCAGGGTGCCTTGAACTATGGCTACACCTTC. Variable domain in full (rest from reference TRBV5-1 and TRBJ1-2): KAGVTQTPRYLIKTRGQQVTLSCSPISGHRSVSWYQQTPGQGLQFLFEYFSETQRNKGNFPGRFSGRQFSNSRSEMNVSTLELGDSALYLCASSWDQGALNYGYTFGSGTRLTVV.

This clonotype showed up many times. V is TRBV7-9 and J is TRBJ2-3, with TRBD2 matching 11 bases. This CDR3 region has 16 residues. Germline V gene sequence: CDR1 SEHNR, CDR2 FQNEAQ (reference sequence). After removal of 3 bases from V and 6 bases from J, the junction contained 8 bases not matched to a gene. The chain's CDR3 is CASSFSLAGVGDTQYF. The CDR3 DNA follows: TGTGCCAGCAGCTTCTCACTAGCGGGAGTGGGTGATACGCAGTATTTT.

This clonotype occurred many times. The rearrangement uses TRBV3-1 and TRBJ2-7; perhaps TRBD2 as D (6 bases). The CDR3 runs 12 residues. CDR1 is LGHDT, CDR2 YNNKEL, per germline (reference sequence). Between the trimmed V and J ends, which lost 5 bases and 6 bases, there was a span of 11 bases. The DNA for the CDR3 is TGTGCCAGCAGCGCCGGGGGAGCCGAGCAGTACTTC. This encodes CASSAGGAEQYF.

In its sample, this clonotype ranks as medium-sized. The chain has TRBV6-2 or TRBV6-3 and TRBJ2-7; 8 nucleotides align to TRBD2. Germline values: CDR1 MNHEY, CDR2 SVGEGT. CDR3 length: 13 amino acids. The ends lost 6 bases at V and 2 bases at J; junction bases unmatched: 3. The CDR3 coding sequence is TGTGCCAGCAGCCGGACTAGCCCCTACGAGCAGTACTTC. It codes for CASSRTSPYEQYF.

This clonotype was counted at least ten times. The gene calls are TRBV10-3 and TRBJ2-1; 8 bases align to TRBD2. The ends lost 3 bases at V and 5 bases at J; junction bases unmatched: 3. The germline CDR1 and CDR2 sequences are ENHRY and SYGVKD. CDR3 length: 14 amino acids. CDR3 region: CAISDQGLDNEQFF. Written as DNA, the CDR3 is TGTGCCATCAGTGACCAGGGACTAGACAATGAGCAGTTCTTC.

The table lists this clonotype with many counts. This chain uses TRBV7-3 with TRBJ2-1; 10 bases align to TRBD1. Germline values: CDR1 SGHTA, CDR2 FQGTGA. V was pared by 0 bases and J by 7 bases, with 12 bases of the junction left unmatched. The CDR3 is 18 residues long. Here the CDR3 reads CASSLTPYRTGGRNEQFF. The CDR3 DNA reads as TGTGCCAGCAGCTTAACCCCTTACAGGACAGGGGGGAGGAATGAGCAGTTCTTC.

With regard to this clonotype: Only one base separates this from a far larger clonotype, so it likely reflects a read error. The rearrangement joins TRBV6-5 to TRBJ2-7, with 7 positions matching TRBD2. The germline V gene encodes CDR1 MNHEY and CDR2 SVGAGI. The trim removed 5 bases at V and 6 bases at J, leaving 13 bases unmatched. This CDR3 is 15 amino acids long. CDR3 DNA: TGTGCCAGCAGTCATACCTGGACTAGAGGGCCCGAGCAGTACTTC. Amino acid sequence: CASSHTWTRGPEQYF.

This clonotype has ten or more counts. The V gene is TRBV11-2, the J gene TRBJ2-6, with D unclear. Germline V gives CDR1 SGHAT, CDR2 FQNNGV. Trimming took 2 bases from V and 1 from J, leaving 0 bases between them. The CDR3 has 13 amino acids. CDR3 in amino acids: CASSLSGANVLTF. CDR3 nucleotides: TGTGCCAGCAGCTTATCTGGGGCCAACGTCCTGACTTTC.

This clonotype was counted many times. The rearrangement joins TRBV5-6 to TRBJ1-2; D is ambiguous. V was pared by 0 bases and J by 4 bases, with 10 bases between. CDR1 is SGHDT and CDR2 is YYEEEE in the germline V gene. This CDR3 is built from 14 residues. CDR3 sequence: CASSLGRIVYGYTF. The CDR3 coding sequence is TGTGCCAGCAGCTTGGGACGGATAGTCTATGGCTACACCTTC.

The rearrangement uses TRBV7-8 and TRBJ2-7, with no clear D. This CDR3 is built from 11 residues. Per the germline V gene, CDR1 is SGHVS and CDR2 is FQNEAQ. V dropped 1 base and J dropped 4 bases, with 2 bases sitting between them. The CDR3 nucleotides read TGTGCCAGCAGCTTAGTTTACGAGCAGTACTTC. This codes for CASSLVYEQYF.

In its sample, this clonotype ranks as medium-sized. The V call is TRBV27, the J call TRBJ2-1; 14 bases map to TRBD2. Germline lookup yields CDR1 MNHEY and CDR2 SMNVEV (reference sequence). The J segment lost 7 bases and the V segment lost 4 bases, leaving 9 bases of the junction unmatched. This CDR3 contains 17 residues. The DNA of the CDR3 is TGTGCCAGCAGTTCCCCACGACTAGCGGGAGGGTTGAATGAGCAGTTCTTC. Protein sequence: CASSSPRLAGGLNEQFF.

The CDR3 DNA reads TGTGCCAGCATGAAGACCCCGGGGAGCGTTTCCACAGATACGCAGTATTTT. Translating gives CASMKTPGSVSTDTQYF. The rearrangement links TRBV6-2 or TRBV6-3 to TRBJ2-3; perhaps TRBD2 as D (5 bases). The CDR3 totals 17 residues. CDR1 and CDR2 from the germline V gene are MNHEY and SVGEGT. With 7 bases removed from V and 2 bases from J, the gap between germline ends came to 22 bases.

The V and J genes are TRBV24-1 and TRBJ2-1; 10 nucleotides match TRBD1. V dropped 5 bases and J dropped 5; count of bases not matched to a gene: 8. Germline lookup yields CDR1 KGHDR and CDR2 SFDVKD. This CDR3 region has 16 residues. The CDR3 loop reads CATSGPDRGRNNEQFF. CDR3 bases: TGTGCCACCAGTGGGCCGGACAGGGGGAGAAACAATGAGCAGTTCTTC.

As to this clonotype: Since a much larger clone is just one base distant, this may be a read error. The genes are TRBV6-2 or TRBV6-3 and TRBJ1-4; the D gene is possibly TRBD1 (5 bases). The V and J ends lost 7 bases and 5 bases respectively, with 32 bases between them. This CDR3 is built from 20 residues. From germline, CDR1 is MNHEY and CDR2 SVGEGT. CDR3 sequence reads: CASKNYMGSGGTLVNEKLFF. CDR3 nucleotides: TGTGCCAGCAAGAACTATATGGGGAGCGGGGGAACCCTAGTAAATGAAAAACTGTTTTTT.

Comments on this clonotype: This likely stems from a read error, as it lies one base from a far larger clone. V usage is TRBV6-2 or TRBV6-3 and J usage is TRBJ2-5; the D gene is possibly TRBD1 (6 bases). CDR1 is MNHEY and CDR2 is SVGEGT in the germline V gene. The V end lost 10 bases, the J end lost 2 bases, and 17 bases lay between the germline ends. The CDR3 runs 14 residues. The CDR3 DNA is TGTGCCACCCTACTCGGGACATCGCAAGAGACCCAGTACTTC. This encodes CATLLGTSQETQYF.

This clonotype was picked up many times. The V gene is TRBV5-5, the J gene TRBJ1-1, with 10 bases that match TRBD1. The CDR3 extends over 18 amino acids. Germline CDR1 is SGHKS and CDR2 is YYEKEE (reference sequence). The junction had 13 bases not matched to a gene; V was cut back by 4 bases and J by 1 base. The CDR3 loop reads CASSQRVPGQGTNTEAFF. CDR3 coding DNA: TGTGCCAGCAGCCAACGAGTCCCGGGACAGGGGACGAACACTGAAGCTTTCTTT.

This clonotype is medium-sized within its sample. The CDR3 DNA reads as TGTGCCAGCATTCTGGACAGGGGGCTGACAGATACGCAGTATTTT. This gives the protein CASILDRGLTDTQYF. V usage is TRBV6-1 and J usage is TRBJ2-3; 11 nucleotides align to TRBD1. V lost 7 bases to trimming and J lost 3 bases; unmatched junction nucleotides: 6. This CDR3 has 15 residues. Germline-derived CDR1 and CDR2 are MNHNS and SASEGT.

The chain recombines TRBV30 with TRBJ1-1; D may be TRBD1 (6 bases). CDR3 size: 15 residues. The germline V gene has CDR1 GTSNPN and CDR2 SVGIG (reference sequence). Trimming took 8 bases from V and 3 from J, leaving 22 bases between them. In DNA, the CDR3 is TGTGCCGGACAGAAGGGGGTGGGGGTCGACACTGAAGCTTTCTTT. It translates to CAGQKGVGVDTEAFF.

This rearrangement joins TRBV6-1 to TRBJ2-1; D might be TRBD2 (5 bases). Trimming shortened V by 5 bases and J by 2 bases, and 16 bases separated the two germline ends. Germline CDR1 and CDR2: MNHNS and SASEGT. This CDR3 is 16 amino acids long. CDR3: CASSTIGVSPYNEQFF. The CDR3 DNA follows: TGTGCCAGCAGTACTATCGGGGTGAGCCCCTACAATGAGCAGTTCTTC.

This sequence joins TRBV20-1 and TRBJ1-3; 11 bases match TRBD1. Germline V CDR1 and CDR2: DFQATT, SNEGSKA (reference sequence). V lost 1 base to trimming and J lost 2 bases; unmatched junction nucleotides: 7. CDR3 length equals 17 residues. The CDR3 here is CSARGTGGAEAGNTIYF. CDR3 bases: TGCAGTGCTAGAGGGACAGGGGGCGCTGAGGCTGGAAACACCATATATTTT.

In the case of this clonotype: A far larger clone is only one base removed, so a read error is likely. V and J are TRBV11-2 and TRBJ2-7; maybe TRBD2 (7 bases). The CDR3 runs to 15 residues. Germline V lookup: CDR1 SGHAT, CDR2 FQNNGV. The CDR3 sequence: CASSIEGGERDTQYF. In DNA, the CDR3 is TGTGCCAGCAGCATAGAAGGGGGGGAGCGAGATACCCAGTACTTC.

This clonotype came up a few times. This chain connects TRBV9 to TRBJ2-5; 8 positions match TRBD2. The CDR3 runs 17 residues. V was clipped by 0 bases and J by 1 base; unmatched bases: 8. Looked up from germline, CDR1 is SGDLS and CDR2 is YYNGEE. The CDR3 protein is CASSVDLSGVSQETQYF. The CDR3 DNA reads as TGTGCCAGCAGCGTAGACCTTAGCGGGGTCTCCCAAGAGACCCAGTACTTC.

A word on this clonotype: This may be a read error, as it is one base from a much larger clone. The gene calls are TRBV4-3 and TRBJ2-1; D gene uncertain. The V end was cut by 1 base, the J end by 5 bases, with 12 bases between. The germline V gene has CDR1 LGHNA and CDR2 YSLEER. The CDR3 consists of 15 residues. The CDR3 loop reads CASSQGWGLDNEQFF. The CDR3 DNA reads as TGCGCCAGCAGCCAAGGGTGGGGTCTTGACAATGAGCAGTTCTTC.

A few counts support this clonotype. The likely explanation is a read error, given a far larger clone one base away. The rearrangement uses TRBV6-9 and TRBJ2-1, with 10 bases identical to TRBD2. The germline V gene has CDR1 MNHGY and CDR2 SVAAGI. The CDR3 runs to 16 residues. V dropped 3 bases and J dropped 7; count of bases not matched to a gene: 9. CDR3 nucleotides: TGTGCCAGCAGTTACCGCGGACTAGCGGTAGGTAATGAGCAGTTCTTC. This sequence encodes CASSYRGLAVGNEQFF.

Of note for this clonotype: At one end the junction does not follow the germline gene, possibly because of a read error. J is TRBJ1-2 and V is TRBV19, with 9 nucleotides matching TRBD1. Germline CDR1 LNHDA, CDR2 SQIVND (reference sequence). CDR3 size: 15 residues. CDR3 protein: CASSSGQGHFDVYIF. CDR3 nucleotides: TGTGCCAGTAGTTCAGGACAGGGGCACTTCGATGTCTACATCTTC.

This clonotype was picked up many times. The gene calls are TRBV2 and TRBJ2-7; D is possibly TRBD1 (5 bases). V lost 5 bases to trimming and J lost 3 bases, with 11 bases between them. CDR1 is SNHLY, CDR2 FYNNEI, per germline. The CDR3 runs 13 residues. CDR3 DNA sequence: TGTGCCAGCAGTATAGGACAAATCTACGAGCAGTACTTC. Protein product: CASSIGQIYEQYF.

This clonotype is medium-sized. V and J are TRBV20-1 and TRBJ2-2; D gene unclear. CDR1 is DFQATT and CDR2 is SNEGSKA in the germline V gene (reference sequence). The CDR3 loop spans 17 amino acids. V dropped 5 bases and J dropped 1 base, with 20 bases sitting between them. CDR3 region: CSAPQPPTTRNTGELFF. DNA for the CDR3: TGCAGTGCTCCGCAACCCCCTACGACAAGGAACACCGGGGAGCTGTTTTTT.

In regard to this clonotype: A much more abundant neighbour one base away suggests this may be a read error. The chain has TRBV7-7 and TRBJ2-5; D possibly corresponds to TRBD2 (6 bases). CDR1 and CDR2 from the germline V gene are SSHAT and FNYEAQ (reference sequence). CDR3 length: 16 amino acids. The CDR3 DNA reads as TGTGCTAGCAGCGAAATCCGAGGAGGGATCAGTGGGTGCCAACATTTC. As protein: CASSEIRGGISGCQHF.

This clonotype was picked up many times. The genes are TRBV4-1 and TRBJ1-1; 8 bases are a match to TRBD1. CDR1 MGHRA and CDR2 YSYEKL come from the germline V gene. V dropped 4 bases and J dropped 1; count of bases not matched to a gene: 2. The CDR3 loop spans 14 amino acids. The CDR3: CASSPGGQNTEAFF. CDR3 DNA: TGCGCCAGCAGCCCAGGGGGCCAGAACACTGAAGCTTTCTTT.

In this sample, this clonotype turned up many times. V usage is TRBV5-1 and J usage is TRBJ2-5; 7 nucleotides agree with TRBD1. This CDR3 is 15 amino acids long. Trimming took 1 base from V and 4 from J; bases not matched to a gene: 7. Germline V gene sequence: CDR1 SGHRS, CDR2 YFSETQ. The CDR3 region is CASSLSSYRGETQYF. The DNA for the CDR3 is TGCGCCAGCAGCTTGTCAAGCTACAGGGGAGAGACCCAGTACTTC.